One sample yielded the 17 T cell receptor beta chains listed below, sequenced in a study of blood T cell repertoires in COVID-19 (dated by TCRdb to about 2020). The library was generated by the immunoSEQ multiplex PCR assay. In its TCRdb copy, this immuneACCESS table keeps in-frame sequences only and misses some clones. Where compared with another copy, unresolved V genes explain less than half of these, and the others have no known cause. The sample contains 300,000 to 400,000 clones, about 90% of them found a single time. In total, the top ten clones hold 2.5% to 3.5% of the sample. Sequenced: peripheral blood. Receptor source: a woman aged 25 to 39 with COVID-19, enrolled during active disease.

CDR3 amino acids: CASSRGDSPLHF. CDR3 DNA: TGTGCCAGCAGCAGGGGGGATTCACCCCTCCACTTT. The V gene is TRBV27, the J gene TRBJ1-6, with 7 bases aligning to TRBD1. Germline CDR1 reads MNHEY; CDR2 reads SMNVEV (reference sequence). V shed 6 bases and J 8 bases; nucleotides not matched to a gene: 1. The CDR3 is made up of 12 amino acids.

The gene calls are TRBV9 and TRBJ1-1; a weak D match, TRBD1 (5 bases). V lost 0 bases and J 5 bases, leaving 14 bases between the germline ends. The V gene's germline CDR1 is SGDLS and CDR2 YYNGEE. The CDR3 consists of 15 residues. CDR3 sequence (DNA): TGTGCCAGCAGCGTAGAAGGAGGGGAGGGGACTGAAGCTTTCTTT. It codes for CASSVEGGEGTEAFF.

V gene TRBV2 combines with J gene TRBJ2-7; 7 bases map to TRBD1. This CDR3 spans 12 amino acids. V shed 8 bases and J 1 base; nucleotides not matched to a gene: 2. In germline, CDR1 is SNHLY, CDR2 FYNNEI. The CDR3 DNA follows: TGTGCCAGCCCCAGGGGGTCCTACGAGCAGTACGTC. This encodes CASPRGSYEQYV.

The chain is built from TRBV7-8 and TRBJ2-7, with TRBD2 matching 12 bases. Per the germline V gene, CDR1 is SGHVS and CDR2 is FQNEAQ. This CDR3 has 16 amino acids. With 5 bases clipped from V and 5 bases from J, the junction kept 10 bases outside the gene matches. The CDR3 spells CASSPRTSGVIDEQYF. The CDR3 region has the DNA TGTGCCAGCAGCCCAAGGACTAGCGGGGTTATCGACGAGCAGTACTTC.

A few counts support this clone. This chain links TRBV3-1 (or the pseudogene TRBV3-2) with TRBJ1-1, with D perhaps TRBD1 (5 bases). V lost 6 bases and J lost 8, with 16 bases in between. Germline CDR1 is LGHDT and CDR2 is YNNKEL (reference sequence). The CDR3 sequence is 13 residues long. CDR3 bases: TGTGCCAGCAGGACCGGGGAGGGGCTAGAAGCTTTCTTT. Its protein product is CASRTGEGLEAFF.

In the case of this clone: Other DNA variants within this sample encode the same CDR3. The chain combines TRBV5-1 with TRBJ1-5, with D perhaps TRBD1 (5 bases). With 0 bases removed from V and 7 bases from J, the gap between germline ends came to 11 bases. The CDR3 spans 14 residues. Germline values: CDR1 SGHRS, CDR2 YFSETQ. DNA of the CDR3: TGCGCCAGCAGCTTGGGGCAGGGTGGGCAGCCCCAGCATTTT. Translated: CASSLGQGGQPQHF. The full variable domain, completed using reference TRBV5-1 and TRBJ1-5, is KAGVTQTPRYLIKTRGQQVTLSCSPISGHRSVSWYQQTPGQGLQFLFEYFSETQRNKGNFPGRFSGRQFSNSRSEMNVSTLELGDSALYLCASSLGQGGQPQHFGDGTRLSIL.

V usage is TRBV29-1 and J usage is TRBJ2-1; maybe TRBD2 (6 bases). V shed 5 bases and J shed 11 bases, with 19 bases lying between them. The CDR3 has 13 residues. In germline, CDR1 is SQVTM, CDR2 ANQGSEA. The CDR3 loop reads CSVWGDWEAQQFF. The CDR3 coding sequence is TGCAGCGTTTGGGGGGACTGGGAAGCCCAGCAGTTCTTC.

CDR3 nucleotide sequence: TGCGCCAGCAGCGCCCTCGCGTCTAGCCTAGAGCAGTTCTTC. Protein product: CASSALASSLEQFF. The gene calls are TRBV5-1 and TRBJ2-1; possible D gene TRBD2, 5 bases. The CDR3 covers 14 residues. V lost 4 bases and J 10 bases, leaving 18 bases between the germline ends. The germline gives CDR1 SGHRS, CDR2 YFSETQ.

Details on this clone: A read error may produce the germline difference seen at one junction end. The V call is TRBV5-4, the J call TRBJ2-7, with D unclear. The germline V gene has CDR1 SGHNT and CDR2 YYREEE (reference sequence). The CDR3 totals 14 residues. Written as DNA, the CDR3 is TGTGCCAGCAGCTTGGACTCAATCTCCCACGAGCAGTACTTC. Its translation is CASSLDSISHEQYF. The full variable domain, rest sourced from reference TRBV5-4 and TRBJ2-7, is ETGVTQSPTHLIKTRGQQVTLRCSSQSGHNTVSWYQQALGQGPQFIFQYYREEENGRGNFPPRFSGLQFPNYSSELNVNALELDDSALYLCASSLDSISHEQYFGPGTRLTVT.

The chain has TRBV27 and TRBJ1-2; 8 bases match TRBD1. The CDR3 is 14 amino acids. CDR1 and CDR2 from the germline V gene are MNHEY and SMNVEV (reference sequence). J gave up 3 bases and V 3 bases, and 3 bases lay outside the gene matches. The CDR3 bases are TGTGCCAGCAGTTTGGCAGGGGGCTACTATGGCTACACCTTC. Translated, it gives CASSLAGGYYGYTF.

The chain links TRBV5-1 to TRBJ2-5; 11 bases line up with TRBD2. CDR3 length: 16 amino acids. CDR1 and CDR2 from the germline V gene are SGHRS and YFSETQ. J was trimmed by 5 bases and V by 0 bases; bases with no gene match: 6. CDR3 bases: TGCGCCAGCAGCTTGGAGGGTAGCGGGGGGGCCGAGACCCAGTACTTC. As protein: CASSLEGSGGAETQYF.

This sequence joins TRBV2 and TRBJ1-4; 9 bases map to TRBD1. This CDR3 has 14 residues. Germline lookup yields CDR1 SNHLY and CDR2 FYNNEI. The J segment lost 7 bases and the V segment lost 6 bases, leaving 6 bases of the junction unmatched. The DNA for the CDR3 is TGTGCCAGCAGAGTACAGGGGGCGAGTGAAAAACTGTTTTTT. The encoded protein is CASRVQGASEKLFF.

The chain employs TRBV5-8 and TRBJ1-1; D is undetermined. Trimming pared 2 bases from V and 0 bases from J, leaving 11 bases between. Germline assignment: CDR1 SGHTS and CDR2 YDEGEE. The CDR3 is 15 residues long. The CDR3 region has the DNA TGTGCCAGCAGCTTTGATGGCCTTTTGAACACTGAAGCTTTCTTT. It yields the protein CASSFDGLLNTEAFF.

J is TRBJ1-3 and V is TRBV28; no firm D call. Germline CDR1 reads MDHEN; CDR2 reads SYDVKM. The ends were cut back, 6 bases at V and 0 bases at J, with 9 bases in the middle. CDR3 length equals 14 residues. CDR3 nucleotide sequence: TGTGCCAGCAGGGCGGCGTACTCTGGAAACACCATATATTTT. Translation gives CASRAAYSGNTIYF.

This clone appeared a few times. This rearrangement joins TRBV9 to TRBJ2-1; D may be TRBD2 (6 bases). Looked up from germline, CDR1 is SGDLS and CDR2 is YYNGEE. The CDR3 consists of 14 residues. V shed 7 bases and J shed 5 bases, with 16 bases lying between them. The CDR3: CASARSSVNNEQFF. The CDR3 nucleotides are TGTGCCAGCGCCAGATCTAGCGTCAACAATGAGCAGTTCTTC.

The rearrangement uses TRBV29-1 and TRBJ2-1; no reliable D call. Deletions cut 5 bases from V and 6 bases from J, with 11 bases between. Germline loops: CDR1 SQVTM, CDR2 ANQGSEA. CDR3 length: 12 amino acids. The CDR3 region is CSVHPGRNEQFF. The CDR3 coding sequence is TGCAGCGTTCACCCCGGTCGCAATGAGCAGTTCTTC.

The V gene is TRBV4-2, the J gene TRBJ1-2; D might be TRBD1 (5 bases). This CDR3 contains 13 residues. Germline-derived CDR1 and CDR2 are LGHNA and YNFKEQ. V was pared by 2 bases and J by 6 bases, with 10 bases between. The CDR3 bases are TGTGCCAGCAGCCAAAAGGGGAACAATGGCTACACCTTC. It specifies CASSQKGNNGYTF.